This T cell receptor beta chain was observed in a study of T cell responses to AZD1222 COVID-19 vaccine (dated by TCRdb to the early 2020s). Notes on the research overall: AZD1222 recipients given second doses at about 4 weeks or at about 12 weeks were pooled, since spike-specific TCR depth and breadth were not found to differ between the two schedules. A total of roughly 240 trial participants underwent TCR sequencing, of whom 207 received two doses of AZD1222 and about 25 received two doses of the MenACWY control vaccine. Trial participants were enrolled into age subgroups of 18-55, 56-69 and 70-plus years, which contained about 150, 27 and 61 TCR-sequenced participants, respectively.

On the study overall, not on this receptor specifically: Nearly half of unique spike-specific TCRs reportedly recognized epitopes outside regions mutated in the B.1.351 and B.1.1.7 variants. In the small 56-69-year group, the increase in depth fell short of significance, most likely because of low power. CD4 TCRs associated with the vaccine covered the entire spike protein, and the dominant responses were in regions 160-218 and 743-854. Because no samples from the day 14 peak response were available, repertoires could be characterized only after the peak T cell response. Conclusions about previously exposed vaccinees are limited, since just 5 to 7 AZD1222 recipients were seropositive for SARS-CoV-2 at baseline. After two AZD1222 doses, spike-specific TCR breadth and depth were significantly higher than at day 0 and than in MenACWY recipients. Most participants were white British and females outnumbered males, and the authors suggested that clonal diversity may have been underestimated.

What the time point label conveys for this sample: baseline before first vaccination. The vaccinee samples were drawn from two UK trials, COV001 and COV002, one of which was a single-blind randomized controlled phase 2/3 trial testing AZD1222 (ChAdOx1 nCoV-19) in healthy adults. For TCRbeta chain sequencing, PBMC samples from trial participants were taken at day 0 and at day 28 after the second dose. The CDR3 regions of human TCRbeta chains were analyzed by immunosequencing. The original pipeline was this. Repertoire TCRs were checked for matches against a reference library of SARS-CoV-2-specific TCRs that had been generated using the MIRA antigen-specificity platform. Breadth was defined as the fraction of unique TCRs that were SARS-CoV-2-associated. Depth was defined as the fraction of total T cells that were SARS-CoV-2-associated. Using the MIRA data, every spike-specific TCR was mapped to the spike region that the TCR reacted to and assigned to either a CD4 or a CD8 class. Log10-transformed breadth and depth values were compared by one-way ANOVA with Sidak's multiple comparisons tests. The immuneACCESS repertoire file appears here via TCRdb, limited to in-frame rearrangements. These files lack a portion of the clones; in checked studies, under half of the deficit traces to unresolved V genes, and the cause of the others is not known. Clone size and V and J calls were adopted from that table, with D and trimming inferred from the DNA. In all, the sample holds tens of thousands of clones, and about 90% of those were seen once. Around 16% of the sample is in the top ten clones.

Note on this clone: Its specific antigen is unknown. No much larger clone is present one base from it, and per-base qualities are unavailable.

Measured from the cysteine to the phenylalanine, the CDR3 is 14 residues long. Only CDR3 DNA is held: 42 bases, read in frame from base 1. The germline V gene (reference sequence) yields MNHEY for CDR1 and SMNVEV for CDR2. A distance of 7 bases separates the germline ends of V and J, which lose 1 base and 1 base respectively. The rearranged chain carries TRBV27 and TRBJ1-1; the D gene remains uncertain. The source is an adult in good health. This specimen consisted of peripheral blood, obtained on day 0 of AZD1222 vaccination. The DNA is TGTGCCAGCAGTTTATTGCCAGAGAACACTGAAGCTTTCTTT. Its translation reads: CASSLLPENTEAFF.